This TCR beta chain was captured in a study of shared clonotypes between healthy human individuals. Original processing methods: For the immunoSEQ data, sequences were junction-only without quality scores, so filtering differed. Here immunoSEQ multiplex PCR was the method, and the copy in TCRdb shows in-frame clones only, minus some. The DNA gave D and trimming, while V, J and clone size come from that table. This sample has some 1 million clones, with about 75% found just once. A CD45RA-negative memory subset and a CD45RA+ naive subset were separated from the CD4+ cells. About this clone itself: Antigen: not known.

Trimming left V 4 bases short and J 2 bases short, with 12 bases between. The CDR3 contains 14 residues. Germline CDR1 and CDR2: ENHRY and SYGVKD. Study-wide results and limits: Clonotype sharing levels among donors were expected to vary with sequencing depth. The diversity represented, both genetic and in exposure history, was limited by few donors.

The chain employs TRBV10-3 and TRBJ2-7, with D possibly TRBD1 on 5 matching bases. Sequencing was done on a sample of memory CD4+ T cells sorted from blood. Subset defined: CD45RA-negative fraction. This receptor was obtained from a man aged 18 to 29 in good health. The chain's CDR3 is CAISAIRGPYEQYF. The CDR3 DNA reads TGTGCCATCAGTGCCATTAGGGGCCCCTACGAGCAGTACTTC.